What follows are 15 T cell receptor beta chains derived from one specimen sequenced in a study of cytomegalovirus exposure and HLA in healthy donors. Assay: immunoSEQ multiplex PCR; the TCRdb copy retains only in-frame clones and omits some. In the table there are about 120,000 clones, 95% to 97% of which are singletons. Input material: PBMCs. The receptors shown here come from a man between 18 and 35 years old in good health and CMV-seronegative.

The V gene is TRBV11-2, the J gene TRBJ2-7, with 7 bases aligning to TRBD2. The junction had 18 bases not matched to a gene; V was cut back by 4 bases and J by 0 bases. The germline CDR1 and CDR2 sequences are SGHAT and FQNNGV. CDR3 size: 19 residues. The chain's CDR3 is CASSSLRDFALAASYEQYF. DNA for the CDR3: TGTGCCAGCAGCTCACTCCGGGACTTCGCCCTAGCGGCCTCCTACGAGCAGTACTTC.

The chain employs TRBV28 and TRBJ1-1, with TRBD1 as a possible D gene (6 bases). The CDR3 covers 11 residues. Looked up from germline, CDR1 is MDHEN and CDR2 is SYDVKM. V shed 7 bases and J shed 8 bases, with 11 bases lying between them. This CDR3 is CASTSQGEAFF. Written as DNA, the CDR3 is TGTGCCAGCACTTCCCAGGGGGAAGCTTTCTTT.

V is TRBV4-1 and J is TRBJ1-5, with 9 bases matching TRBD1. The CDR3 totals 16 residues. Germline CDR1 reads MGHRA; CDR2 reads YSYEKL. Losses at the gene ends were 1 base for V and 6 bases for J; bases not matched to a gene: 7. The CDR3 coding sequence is TGCGCCAGCAGCCAAGGGGACAGGGTAGCGCGTCAGCCCCAGCATTTT. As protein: CASSQGDRVARQPQHF.

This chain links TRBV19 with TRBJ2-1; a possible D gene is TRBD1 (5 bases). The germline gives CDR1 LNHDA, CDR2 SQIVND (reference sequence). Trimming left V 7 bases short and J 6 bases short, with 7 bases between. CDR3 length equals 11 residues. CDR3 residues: CASIQGNEQFF. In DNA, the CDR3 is TGTGCCAGTATTCAGGGCAATGAGCAGTTCTTC.

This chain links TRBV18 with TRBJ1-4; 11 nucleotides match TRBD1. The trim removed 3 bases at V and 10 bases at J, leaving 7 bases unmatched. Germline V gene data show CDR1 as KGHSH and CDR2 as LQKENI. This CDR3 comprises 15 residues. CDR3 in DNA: TGTGCCAGCTCACCTAGGGGACAGGGGGACGGAAAACTGTTTTTT. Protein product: CASSPRGQGDGKLFF.

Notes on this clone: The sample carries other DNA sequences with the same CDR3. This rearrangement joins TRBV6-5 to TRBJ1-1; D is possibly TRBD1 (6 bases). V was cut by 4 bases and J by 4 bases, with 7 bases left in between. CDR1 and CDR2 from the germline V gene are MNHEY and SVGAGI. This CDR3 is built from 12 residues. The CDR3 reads CASSFRGTEAFF. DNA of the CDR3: TGTGCCAGCAGTTTCAGGGGCACTGAAGCTTTCTTT.

As DNA, the CDR3 is TGTGCCAGCAGCCCGAACAGGGGGGCGGAGCAGTACTTC. The encoded protein is CASSPNRGAEQYF. This rearrangement joins TRBV5-6 to TRBJ2-7; 8 nucleotides align to TRBD1. With 4 bases clipped from V and 7 bases from J, the junction kept 7 bases outside the gene matches. Germline V gene lookup returns CDR1 SGHDT and CDR2 YYEEEE. The CDR3 has 13 amino acids.

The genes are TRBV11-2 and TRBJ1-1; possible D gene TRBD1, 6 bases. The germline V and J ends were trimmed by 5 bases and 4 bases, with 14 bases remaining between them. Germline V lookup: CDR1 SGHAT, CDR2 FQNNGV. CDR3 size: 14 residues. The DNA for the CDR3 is TGTGCCAGCAGCGCAAATATACAGGGCACTGAAGCTTTCTTT. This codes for CASSANIQGTEAFF.

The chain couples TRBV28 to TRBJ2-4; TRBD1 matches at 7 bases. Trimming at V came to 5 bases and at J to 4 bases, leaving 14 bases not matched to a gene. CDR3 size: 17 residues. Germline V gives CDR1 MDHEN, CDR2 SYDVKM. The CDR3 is CASSPRGWGQTKNIQYF. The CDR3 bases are TGTGCCAGCAGTCCAAGGGGATGGGGACAGACTAAAAACATTCAGTACTTC.

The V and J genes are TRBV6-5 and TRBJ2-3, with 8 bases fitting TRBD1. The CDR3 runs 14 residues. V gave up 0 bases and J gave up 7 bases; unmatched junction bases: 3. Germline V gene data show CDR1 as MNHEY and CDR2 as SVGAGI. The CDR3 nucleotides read TGTGCCAGCAGTTACTCCCAGGGGGCGAATACGCAGTATTTT. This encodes CASSYSQGANTQYF.

The CDR3 sequence: CASTREGPLKGTQYF. As DNA, the CDR3 is TGTGCCAGCACCAGGGAGGGGCCGCTGAAAGGGACCCAGTACTTC. The rearrangement uses TRBV6-5 and TRBJ2-5; TRBD2 matches 7 bases. V lost 7 bases, J lost 7 bases, and 15 bases stayed unmatched. Per the germline V gene, CDR1 is MNHEY and CDR2 is SVGAGI. This CDR3 spans 15 amino acids.

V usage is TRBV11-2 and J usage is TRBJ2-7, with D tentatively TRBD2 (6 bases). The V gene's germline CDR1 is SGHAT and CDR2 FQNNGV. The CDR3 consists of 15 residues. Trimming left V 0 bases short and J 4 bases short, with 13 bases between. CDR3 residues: CASSLDPGLYYEQYF. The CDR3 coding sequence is TGTGCCAGCAGCTTAGATCCCGGACTATATTACGAGCAGTACTTC.

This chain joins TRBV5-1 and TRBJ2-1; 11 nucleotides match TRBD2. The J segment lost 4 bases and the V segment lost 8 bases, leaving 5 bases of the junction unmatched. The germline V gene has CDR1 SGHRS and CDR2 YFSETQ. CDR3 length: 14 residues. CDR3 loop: CASTGTSGYNEQFF. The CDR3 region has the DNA TGCGCCAGTACCGGGACTAGCGGTTACAATGAGCAGTTCTTC.

CDR3 sequence (DNA): TGTGCCAGCAGTCTGCGGACTATTATTGATACGCAGTATTTT. It encodes CASSLRTIIDTQYF. V and J are TRBV27 and TRBJ2-3, with D possibly being TRBD2 (6 bases). The CDR3 spans 14 residues. Germline CDR1 MNHEY, CDR2 SMNVEV (reference sequence). Trimming left V 5 bases short and J 6 bases short, with 15 bases between.

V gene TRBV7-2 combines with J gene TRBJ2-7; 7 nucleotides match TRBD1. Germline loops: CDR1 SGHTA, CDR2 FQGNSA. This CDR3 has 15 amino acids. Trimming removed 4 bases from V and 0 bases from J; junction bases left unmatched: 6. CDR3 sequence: CASSSRTGYSYEQYF. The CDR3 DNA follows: TGTGCCAGCAGCTCCCGGACAGGTTACTCCTACGAGCAGTACTTC.